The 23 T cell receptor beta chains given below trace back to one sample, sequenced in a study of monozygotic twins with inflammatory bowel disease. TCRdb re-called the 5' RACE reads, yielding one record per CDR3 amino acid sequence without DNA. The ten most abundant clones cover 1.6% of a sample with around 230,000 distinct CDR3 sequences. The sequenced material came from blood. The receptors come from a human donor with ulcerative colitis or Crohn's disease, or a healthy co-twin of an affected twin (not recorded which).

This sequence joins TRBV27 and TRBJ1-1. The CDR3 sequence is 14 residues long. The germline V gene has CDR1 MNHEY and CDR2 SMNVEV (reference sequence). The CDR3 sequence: CASSLKRLNTEAFF.

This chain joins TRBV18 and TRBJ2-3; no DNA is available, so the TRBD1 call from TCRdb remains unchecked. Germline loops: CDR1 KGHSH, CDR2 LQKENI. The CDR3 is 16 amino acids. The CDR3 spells CASSQNSGAGADTQYF.

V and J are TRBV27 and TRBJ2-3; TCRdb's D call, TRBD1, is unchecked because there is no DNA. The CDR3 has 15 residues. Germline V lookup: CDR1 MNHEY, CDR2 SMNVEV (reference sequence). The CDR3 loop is CASSLGFMGANTQYF.

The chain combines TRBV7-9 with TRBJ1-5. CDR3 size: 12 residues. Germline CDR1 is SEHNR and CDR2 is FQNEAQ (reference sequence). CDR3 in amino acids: CASATLDQPQHF.

Here the CDR3 reads CSPRLPGTDTQYF. The chain couples TRBV20-1 to TRBJ2-3; TCRdb gives TRBD1 as the D gene, but with no DNA this cannot be confirmed. Germline CDR1 DFQATT, CDR2 SNEGSKA (reference sequence). The CDR3 totals 13 residues.

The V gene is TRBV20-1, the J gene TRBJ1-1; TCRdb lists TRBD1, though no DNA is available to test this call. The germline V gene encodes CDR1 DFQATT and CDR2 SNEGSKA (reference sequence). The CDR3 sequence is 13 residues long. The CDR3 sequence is CSARYGTNREAFF.

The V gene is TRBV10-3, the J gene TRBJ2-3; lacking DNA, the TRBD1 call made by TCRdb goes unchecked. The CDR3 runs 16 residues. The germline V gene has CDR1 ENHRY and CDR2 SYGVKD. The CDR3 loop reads CAIRPQVGDGTDTQYF.

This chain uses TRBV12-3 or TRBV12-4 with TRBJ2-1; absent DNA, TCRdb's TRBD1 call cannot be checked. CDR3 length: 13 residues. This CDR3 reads CASSPPLHNEQFF.

Here the CDR3 reads CASSPGTGLAQPQHF. The chain joins TRBV12-3 or TRBV12-4 to TRBJ1-5; TCRdb calls TRBD1, which cannot be checked without DNA. The CDR3 spans 15 residues.

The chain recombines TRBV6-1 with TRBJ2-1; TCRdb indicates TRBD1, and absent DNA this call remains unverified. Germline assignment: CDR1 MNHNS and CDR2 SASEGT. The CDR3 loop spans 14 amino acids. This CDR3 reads CASSPQTGGDEQFF.

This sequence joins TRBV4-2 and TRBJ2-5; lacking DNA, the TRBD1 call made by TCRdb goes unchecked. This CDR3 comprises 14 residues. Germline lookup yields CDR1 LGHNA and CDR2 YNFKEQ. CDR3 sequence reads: CASSQEGRGETQYF.

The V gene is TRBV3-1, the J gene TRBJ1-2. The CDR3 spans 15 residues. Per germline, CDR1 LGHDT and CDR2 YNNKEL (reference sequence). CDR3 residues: CASSQDRYYRRSYTF.

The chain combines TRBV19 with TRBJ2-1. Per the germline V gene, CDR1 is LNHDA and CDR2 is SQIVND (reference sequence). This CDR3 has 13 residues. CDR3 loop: CASSIIFGDGQFF.

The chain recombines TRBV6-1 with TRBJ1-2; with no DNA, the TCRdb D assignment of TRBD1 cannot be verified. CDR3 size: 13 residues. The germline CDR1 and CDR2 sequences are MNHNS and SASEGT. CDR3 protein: CASRGQGTYGYTF.

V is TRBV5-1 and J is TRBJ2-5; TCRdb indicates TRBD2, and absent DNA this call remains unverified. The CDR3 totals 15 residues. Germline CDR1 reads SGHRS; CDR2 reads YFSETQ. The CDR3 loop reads CASSTTSGDQETQYF.

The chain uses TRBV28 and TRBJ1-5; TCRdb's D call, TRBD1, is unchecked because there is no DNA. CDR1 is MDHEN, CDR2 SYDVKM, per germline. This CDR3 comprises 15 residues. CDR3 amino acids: CASSSGQGGSQPQHF.

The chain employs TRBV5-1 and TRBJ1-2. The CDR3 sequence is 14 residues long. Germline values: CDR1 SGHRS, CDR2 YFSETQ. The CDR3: CASSLDVETYGYTF.

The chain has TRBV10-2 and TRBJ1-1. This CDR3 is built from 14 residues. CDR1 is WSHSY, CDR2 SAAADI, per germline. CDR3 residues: CASVRRGRGTEAFF.

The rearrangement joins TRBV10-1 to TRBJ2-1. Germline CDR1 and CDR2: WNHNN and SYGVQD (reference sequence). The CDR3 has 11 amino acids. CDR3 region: CASSGFSEQFF.

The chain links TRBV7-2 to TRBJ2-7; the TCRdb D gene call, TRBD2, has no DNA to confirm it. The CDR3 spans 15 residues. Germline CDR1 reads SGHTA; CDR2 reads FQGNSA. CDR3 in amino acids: CASSLGTSGGTEQYF.

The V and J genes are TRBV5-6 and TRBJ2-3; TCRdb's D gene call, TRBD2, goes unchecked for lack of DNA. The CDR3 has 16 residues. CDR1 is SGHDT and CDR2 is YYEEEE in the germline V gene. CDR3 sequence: CASSLLLGLNPDTQYF. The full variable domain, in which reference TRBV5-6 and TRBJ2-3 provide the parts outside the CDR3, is DAGVTQSPTHLIKTRGQQVTLRCSPKSGHDTVSWYQQALGQGPQFIFQYYEEEERQRGNFPDRFSGHQFPNYSSELNVNALLLGDSALYLCASSLLLGLNPDTQYFGPGTRLTVL.

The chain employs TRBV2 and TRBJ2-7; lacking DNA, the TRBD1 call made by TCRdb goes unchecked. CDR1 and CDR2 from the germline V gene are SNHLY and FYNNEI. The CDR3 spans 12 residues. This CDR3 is CASSETGHEQYF.

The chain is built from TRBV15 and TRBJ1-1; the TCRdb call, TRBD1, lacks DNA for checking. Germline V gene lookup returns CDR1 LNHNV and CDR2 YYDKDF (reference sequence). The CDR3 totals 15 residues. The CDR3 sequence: CATSRDRGARTEAFF. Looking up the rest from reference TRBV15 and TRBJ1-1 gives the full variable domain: DAMVIQNPRYQVTQFGKPVTLSCSQTLNHNVMYWYQQKSSQAPKLLFHYYDKDFNNEADTPDNFQSRRPNTSFCFLDIRSPGLGDTAMYLCATSRDRGARTEAFFGQGTRLTVV.